Below, 21 T cell receptor beta chains from the same sample are listed, as sequenced in a study of blood T cell repertoires in COVID-19. Only in-frame clones appear in the TCRdb table, and some are missing; sequencing was by immunoSEQ multiplex PCR. The sample consists of tens of thousands of clones, 80% to 90% of them appearing once. Material for sequencing was peripheral blood. The receptors originated from a woman between 55 and 75 years old with acute or convalescent COVID-19.

The CDR3 here is CASSLDRGRMAGELFF. CDR3 DNA: TGTGCCAGCAGCTTGGATAGGGGTCGGATGGCCGGGGAGCTGTTTTTT. The rearrangement joins TRBV5-8 to TRBJ2-2; maybe TRBD1 (5 bases). CDR3 length: 16 residues. V gave up 0 bases and J gave up 6 bases, with 15 bases separating them. Germline loops: CDR1 SGHTS, CDR2 YDEGEE.

The rearrangement uses TRBV19 and TRBJ1-6; the D gene is possibly TRBD1 (6 bases). The CDR3 runs 17 residues. The germline CDR1 and CDR2 sequences are LNHDA and SQIVND (reference sequence). V lost 5 bases to trimming and J lost 0 bases, with 14 bases between them. CDR3: CASSGIRGSSYNSPLHF. CDR3 bases: TGTGCCAGTAGTGGCATCAGGGGAAGCTCCTATAATTCACCCCTCCACTTT.

In its sample, this clone was seen once. The rearrangement joins TRBV27 to TRBJ2-7, with 9 bases matching TRBD1. This CDR3 region has 14 residues. Trimming cost V 7 bases and J 3 bases; bases outside gene matches: 7. In germline, CDR1 is MNHEY, CDR2 SMNVEV (reference sequence). CDR3 nucleotides: TGTGCCAGCAAGGAGACAGGGGGACACTACGAGCAGTACTTC. Protein product: CASKETGGHYEQYF.

The chain employs TRBV6-5 and TRBJ1-5, with 7 nucleotides matching TRBD1. CDR1 is MNHEY, CDR2 SVGAGI, per germline. The CDR3 consists of 13 residues. V lost 7 bases to trimming and J lost 4 bases; unmatched junction nucleotides: 4. CDR3: CASTMTGNQPQHF. The CDR3 nucleotides are TGTGCCAGCACCATGACAGGGAATCAGCCCCAGCATTTT.

The chain joins TRBV19 to TRBJ2-3, with TRBD2 identical over 7 bases. Germline V gives CDR1 LNHDA, CDR2 SQIVND (reference sequence). After removal of 4 bases from V and 4 bases from J, the junction contained 5 bases not matched to a gene. The CDR3 length is 14 residues. In DNA, the CDR3 is TGTGCCAGTAGTACCGGACTAGTGGCAGATACGCAGTATTTT. Translated: CASSTGLVADTQYF. The whole variable domain, filled in from reference TRBV19 and TRBJ2-3, reads DGGITQSPKYLFRKEGQNVTLSCEQNLNHDAMYWYRQDPGQGLRLIYYSQIVNDFQKGDIAEGYSVSREKKESFPLTVTSAQKNPTAFYLCASSTGLVADTQYFGPGTRLTVL.

This chain links TRBV7-6 with TRBJ2-1; D possibly corresponds to TRBD1 (6 bases). The CDR3 extends over 16 amino acids. Germline V gives CDR1 SGHVS, CDR2 FNYEAQ. The V and J ends lost 0 bases and 5 bases respectively, with 14 bases between them. The CDR3 sequence: CASSLAGAWGNNEQFF. The CDR3 DNA reads TGTGCCAGCAGCTTAGCGGGGGCCTGGGGAAACAATGAGCAGTTCTTC.

The chain uses TRBV25-1 and TRBJ1-2, with 9 bases fitting TRBD1. The CDR3 has 15 amino acids. V dropped 3 bases and J dropped 3; count of bases not matched to a gene: 5. The germline CDR1 and CDR2 sequences are MGHDK and SYGVNS. CDR3 residues: CASSETGTGYYGYTF. The CDR3 nucleotides read TGTGCCAGCAGTGAGACCGGGACAGGGTACTATGGCTACACCTTC.

This rearrangement joins TRBV30 to TRBJ1-6; D is ambiguous. This CDR3 spans 15 amino acids. V was pared by 4 bases and J by 1 base, with 11 bases between. Per germline, CDR1 GTSNPN and CDR2 SVGIG (reference sequence). The CDR3 protein is CAWTSDGSYNSPLHF. CDR3 bases: TGTGCCTGGACCAGTGACGGGTCCTATAATTCACCCCTCCACTTT.

J is TRBJ1-5 and V is TRBV19; D is unresolved. Trimming cost V 7 bases and J 2 bases, with 21 bases left between them. Per germline, CDR1 LNHDA and CDR2 SQIVND (reference sequence). This CDR3 is 17 amino acids long. Here the CDR3 reads CASTTRVGGGRNQPQHF. CDR3 in DNA: TGTGCCAGTACCACCCGGGTGGGCGGCGGGCGCAATCAGCCCCAGCATTTT.

This clone was counted many times. The same CDR3 also results from other DNA sequences found in this sample. The CDR3 DNA reads as TGTGCCAGCAGCCAAGGAGGGGGGGGGAACTATGGCTACACCTTC. It yields the protein CASSQGGGGNYGYTF. The chain has TRBV3-1 (or the pseudogene TRBV3-2) and TRBJ1-2; D is perhaps TRBD1 (6 bases). The CDR3 has 15 amino acids. Trimming cost V 1 base and J 2 bases, with 11 bases left between them. Germline loops: CDR1 LGHDT, CDR2 YNNKEL (reference sequence).

This chain connects TRBV7-2 to TRBJ1-1, with 9 bases fitting TRBD1. The CDR3 has 13 amino acids. J was trimmed by 3 bases and V by 6 bases; bases with no gene match: 2. The germline V gene has CDR1 SGHTA and CDR2 FQGNSA. The CDR3: CASRRTGDTEAFF. The CDR3, as DNA: TGTGCCAGCAGGCGGACAGGGGACACTGAAGCTTTCTTT.

This clone was recorded once. DNA for the CDR3: TGTGCCAGCAGTGAAAGGGGCCGGGGGGGTGAAGCTTTCTTT. Translated, it gives CASSERGRGGEAFF. This sequence joins TRBV2 and TRBJ1-1; tentatively, D is TRBD1 (5 bases). The CDR3 totals 14 residues. From germline, CDR1 is SNHLY and CDR2 FYNNEI. Trimming cost V 2 bases and J 7 bases, with 14 bases left between them. The full variable domain, rest sourced from reference TRBV2 and TRBJ1-1, is EPEVTQTPSHQVTQMGQEVILRCVPISNHLYFYWYRQILGQKVEFLVSFYNNEISEKSEIFDDQFSVERPDGSNFTLKIRSTKLEDSAMYFCASSERGRGGEAFFGQGTRLTVV.

This sequence joins TRBV5-4 and TRBJ1-3; D is possibly TRBD1 (5 bases). The CDR3 runs to 13 residues. Germline CDR1 SGHNT, CDR2 YYREEE (reference sequence). Trimming pared 7 bases from V and 0 bases from J, leaving 8 bases between. This chain's CDR3 is CASQGSSGNTIYF. CDR3 coding DNA: TGTGCCAGCCAGGGATCCTCTGGAAACACCATATATTTT.

The chain combines TRBV6-5 with TRBJ1-3; D is unresolved. The CDR3 runs to 15 residues. V was pared by 7 bases and J by 3 bases, with 16 bases between. Germline CDR1 and CDR2: MNHEY and SVGAGI. The DNA for the CDR3 is TGTGCCAGCACGGGTGGTGAATCAGTTGGAAACACCATATATTTT. Protein sequence: CASTGGESVGNTIYF.

A few counts support this clone. The rearrangement links TRBV18 to TRBJ1-2; 8 bases fit TRBD1. V trimming: 3 bases; J trimming: 0 bases; junction bases outside the gene matches: 3. Germline lookup yields CDR1 KGHSH and CDR2 LQKENI. This CDR3 is built from 15 residues. The CDR3 loop reads CASSPRTGSNYGYTF. CDR3 DNA: TGTGCCAGCTCACCTAGGACAGGGTCTAACTATGGCTACACCTTC.

This chain uses TRBV5-1 with TRBJ2-5; 7 bases are shared with TRBD1. This CDR3 has 15 amino acids. Germline V gene sequence: CDR1 SGHRS, CDR2 YFSETQ. V was pared by 4 bases and J by 5 bases, with 11 bases of the junction left unmatched. The CDR3 sequence: CASSPLAGGRETQYF. CDR3 DNA sequence: TGCGCCAGCAGCCCCCTGGCAGGGGGACGGGAGACCCAGTACTTC.

The chain has TRBV10-2 and TRBJ1-2, with D unclear. The germline gives CDR1 WSHSY, CDR2 SAAADI. The V gene lost 10 bases and the J gene lost 8 bases, with 29 bases spanning the gap. This CDR3 contains 16 residues. DNA for the CDR3: TGCGCCACCTCTCTGTTAATCGGGAGTAGTGGAGCAGGCTACACCTTC. As protein: CATSLLIGSSGAGYTF.

The J gene is TRBJ1-6, the V gene TRBV2; D uncertain. Germline assignment: CDR1 SNHLY and CDR2 FYNNEI. Trimming took off 5 bases at V and 7 bases at J, with 15 bases between the two ends. This CDR3 is built from 15 residues. The CDR3 nucleotides read TGTGCCAGCAGTCCTAGCCCGACGGGAAATTCACCCCTCCACTTT. It yields the protein CASSPSPTGNSPLHF.

The chain recombines TRBV20-1 with TRBJ1-2; 10 bases fit TRBD1. CDR3 length: 14 amino acids. J gave up 8 bases and V 3 bases, and 9 bases lay outside the gene matches. Germline V CDR1 and CDR2: DFQATT, SNEGSKA (reference sequence). The CDR3 nucleotides read TGCAGTGCTAGTCTCCGGGACAGGGGCTCCGGCTACACCTTC. It specifies CSASLRDRGSGYTF.

As DNA, the CDR3 is TGCGCCAGCAGTCCCGGGTTTCTGGCCATGAACACTGAAGCTTTCTTT. Protein sequence: CASSPGFLAMNTEAFF. The V gene is TRBV10-2, the J gene TRBJ1-1; D uncertain. The CDR3 sequence is 16 residues long. Germline assignment: CDR1 WSHSY and CDR2 SAAADI. Trimming pared 5 bases from V and 0 bases from J, leaving 16 bases between.

The chain links TRBV19 to TRBJ2-1, with 14 bases aligning to TRBD2. The CDR3 sequence is 18 residues long. Germline loops: CDR1 LNHDA, CDR2 SQIVND (reference sequence). Trimming at V came to 3 bases and at J to 2 bases, leaving 6 bases not matched to a gene. The CDR3 DNA is TGTGCCAGTAGTATCGTCGGACTAGCGGGGGGTACCTACAATGAGCAGTTCTTC. Protein product: CASSIVGLAGGTYNEQFF.